A single sample is the source of the 20 T cell receptor beta chains below, sequenced in a study of shared clonotypes between healthy human individuals. Generated by immunoSEQ multiplex PCR, the TCRdb table keeps only in-frame clones and is missing some. This sample has over a million clones, with approximately 80% found just once. Sequences were obtained from memory CD4+ T cells from PBMCs. Subset here: CD45RA-negative fraction. All receptors derive from a man younger than 35 in good health. Some clones in this sample may be carry-over from other donors' samples.

The CDR3: CASNRLAGNTGELFF. In nucleotides, the CDR3 is TGCGCCAGCAACCGACTAGCGGGAAACACCGGGGAGCTGTTTTTT. This rearrangement joins TRBV5-1 to TRBJ2-2, with 11 bases lining up with TRBD2. This CDR3 contains 15 residues. The V and J ends lost 6 bases and 2 bases, in that order; junction bases with no gene match: 3. CDR1 SGHRS and CDR2 YFSETQ come from the germline V gene. The full variable domain, rest sourced from reference TRBV5-1 and TRBJ2-2, is KAGVTQTPRYLIKTRGQQVTLSCSPISGHRSVSWYQQTPGQGLQFLFEYFSETQRNKGNFPGRFSGRQFSNSRSEMNVSTLELGDSALYLCASNRLAGNTGELFFGEGSRLTVL.

V usage is TRBV2 and J usage is TRBJ2-2; D remains unclear. V was cut by 6 bases and J by 0 bases, with 17 bases left in between. CDR1 is SNHLY and CDR2 is FYNNEI in the germline V gene. This CDR3 is built from 17 residues. This CDR3 reads CASRLLPSLANTGELFF. CDR3 DNA sequence: TGTGCCAGCAGATTGCTTCCCTCCCTCGCGAACACCGGGGAGCTGTTTTTT. The variable domain in full, with the rest retrieved from reference TRBV2 and TRBJ2-2, is EPEVTQTPSHQVTQMGQEVILRCVPISNHLYFYWYRQILGQKVEFLVSFYNNEISEKSEIFDDQFSVERPDGSNFTLKIRSTKLEDSAMYFCASRLLPSLANTGELFFGEGSRLTVL.

As to this clone: In the same sample, other DNA sequences code for this CDR3. The J gene is TRBJ2-5, the V gene TRBV7-3, with D tentatively TRBD1 (5 bases). This CDR3 region has 13 residues. V gave up 5 bases and J gave up 2 bases, with 9 bases separating them. CDR1 is SGHTA and CDR2 is FQGTGA in the germline V gene. The CDR3 sequence: CASSPRQQETQYF. CDR3 sequence (DNA): TGTGCCAGCAGCCCGCGACAGCAAGAGACCCAGTACTTC.

The rearrangement links TRBV11-3 to TRBJ2-3; D remains unclear. This CDR3 is 13 amino acids long. Trimming shortened V by 2 bases and J by 2 bases, and 5 bases separated the two germline ends. CDR1 and CDR2 from the germline V gene are SGHNT and YENEEA. The CDR3 coding sequence is TGTGCCAGCAGCTTACCCTCCACAGATACGCAGTATTTT. Translated, it gives CASSLPSTDTQYF. Complete variable domain (other parts from reference TRBV11-3 and TRBJ2-3): EAGVVQSPRYKIIEKKQPVAFWCNPISGHNTLYWYLQNLGQGPELLIRYENEEAVDDSQLPKDRFSAERLKGVDSTLKIQPAELGDSAVYLCASSLPSTDTQYFGPGTRLTVL.

In the case of this clone: A single base is all that separates this from a far larger clone, so a read error is likely. Here the CDR3 DNA reads TGTGCCAGCAGTTACTCGTCAGGGTTGCAAAACACCATACATTTT. This codes for CASSYSSGLQNTIHF. The chain recombines TRBV6-5 with TRBJ1-3; a weak D match, TRBD1 (5 bases). The CDR3 length is 15 residues. Germline V gene sequence: CDR1 MNHEY, CDR2 SVGAGI.

This clone was observed a handful of times. V usage is TRBV7-2 and J usage is TRBJ2-7; D ambiguous. Trimming left V 5 bases short and J 2 bases short, with 13 bases between. Germline V gene sequence: CDR1 SGHTA, CDR2 FQGNSA. CDR3 size: 14 residues. The CDR3 DNA sequence: TGTGCCAGCAGCCCCCACAGAGAAGCCTACGAGCAGTACTTC. Translated, it gives CASSPHREAYEQYF.

This rearrangement joins TRBV4-3 to TRBJ2-7; D is ambiguous. Germline V gene sequence: CDR1 LGHNA, CDR2 YSLEER. The CDR3 is 13 residues long. Trimming took off 4 bases at V and 2 bases at J, with 9 bases between the two ends. Here the CDR3 DNA reads TGCGCCAGCAGCCGCGACGGTGCCTACGAGCAGTACTTC. Its translation is CASSRDGAYEQYF.

The chain is built from TRBV2 and TRBJ1-1; the D gene is possibly TRBD1 (5 bases). The CDR3 loop spans 13 amino acids. Germline V gene sequence: CDR1 SNHLY, CDR2 FYNNEI. The V gene lost 7 bases and the J gene lost 4 bases, with 13 bases spanning the gap. CDR3 amino acids: CASNQQGGTEAFF. In nucleotides, the CDR3 is TGTGCCAGCAACCAGCAGGGTGGCACTGAAGCTTTCTTT. Using reference TRBV2 and TRBJ1-1 for the parts outside the CDR3, the full variable domain is EPEVTQTPSHQVTQMGQEVILRCVPISNHLYFYWYRQILGQKVEFLVSFYNNEISEKSEIFDDQFSVERPDGSNFTLKIRSTKLEDSAMYFCASNQQGGTEAFFGQGTRLTVV.

This chain uses TRBV2 with TRBJ1-5, with D maybe TRBD1 (6 bases). CDR1 and CDR2 (germline): SNHLY, FYNNEI. V was trimmed by 6 bases and J by 0 bases, leaving 9 bases between them. The CDR3 has 14 amino acids. CDR3 sequence (DNA): TGTGCCAGCAGACTGGACAGTAGCAATCAGCCCCAGCATTTT. It is translated as CASRLDSSNQPQHF.

V gene TRBV6-1 combines with J gene TRBJ1-2; D not resolved. V lost 7 bases and J lost 7, with 13 bases in between. In germline, CDR1 is MNHNS, CDR2 SASEGT. This CDR3 spans 12 amino acids. This CDR3 reads CASIERGSGYTF. The CDR3 region has the DNA TGTGCCAGCATCGAGAGAGGATCTGGCTACACCTTC.

The chain has TRBV9 and TRBJ1-2; the D gene is possibly TRBD1 (5 bases). The germline V gene has CDR1 SGDLS and CDR2 YYNGEE. Trimming removed 0 bases from V and 3 bases from J, with 18 bases in between. This CDR3 contains 17 residues. CDR3 DNA: TGTGCCAGCAGCGTAGCCCCCCGCGGGGGAAGTGACTATGGCTACACCTTC. Residues: CASSVAPRGGSDYGYTF.

The rearrangement joins TRBV28 to TRBJ2-3; 13 bases map to TRBD2. Germline CDR1 and CDR2: MDHEN and SYDVKM. This CDR3 has 14 residues. The V gene end was trimmed by 2 bases and the J gene end by 8 bases; junction bases not matched to a gene: 1. The CDR3 sequence: CASSLGTSGITQYF. The CDR3 bases are TGTGCCAGCAGTTTAGGGACTAGCGGGATTACGCAGTATTTT.

The gene calls are TRBV7-8 and TRBJ1-3; D is unresolved. Germline CDR1 SGHVS, CDR2 FQNEAQ. The CDR3 has 17 residues. The germline V and J ends were trimmed by 1 base and 0 bases, with 13 bases remaining between them. In nucleotides, the CDR3 is TGTGCCAGCAGCTTAGGTGGAGTAGGTCGCTCTGGAAACACCATATATTTT. Translation: CASSLGGVGRSGNTIYF. Together with reference TRBV7-8 and TRBJ1-3, the CDR3 gives the full variable domain: GAGVSQSPRYKVAKRGQDVALRCDPISGHVSLFWYQQALGQGPEFLTYFQNEAQLDKSGLPSDRFFAERPEGSVSTLKIQRTQQEDSAVYLCASSLGGVGRSGNTIYFGEGSWLTVV.

The rearrangement joins TRBV2 to TRBJ2-3, with a possible D match to TRBD2 (5 bases). V was pared by 6 bases and J by 0 bases, with 13 bases between. The germline gives CDR1 SNHLY, CDR2 FYNNEI. CDR3 length: 15 residues. The CDR3 reads CASRSDFYSTDTQYF. CDR3 in DNA: TGTGCCAGCAGATCGGACTTTTATAGCACAGATACGCAGTATTTT.

CDR3 region: CASSLSNPKILNTGELFF. The CDR3 DNA is TGTGCCAGCAGTTTATCGAACCCCAAGATACTTAACACCGGGGAGCTGTTTTTT. The chain couples TRBV27 to TRBJ2-2; unclear D gene. The germline V and J ends were trimmed by 0 bases and 2 bases, with 16 bases remaining between them. Germline CDR1 and CDR2: MNHEY and SMNVEV (reference sequence). The CDR3 length is 18 residues.

The chain combines TRBV28 with TRBJ1-2; 7 bases align to TRBD1. Germline V gene sequence: CDR1 MDHEN, CDR2 SYDVKM. V was pared by 5 bases and J by 9 bases, with 9 bases of the junction left unmatched. The CDR3 is 13 amino acids. This chain's CDR3 is CASSDRVEGRYTF. The CDR3 DNA is TGTGCCAGCAGTGACAGGGTGGAGGGGCGCTACACCTTC.

This chain links TRBV27 with TRBJ2-1; D is tentatively TRBD1 or TRBD2 (5 bases each). V lost 7 bases and J 0 bases, leaving 13 bases between the germline ends. Germline CDR1 is MNHEY and CDR2 is SMNVEV (reference sequence). CDR3 length: 15 residues. CDR3 nucleotides: TGTGCCAGCACTAGAGGGGCATACTCCTACAATGAGCAGTTCTTC. Protein: CASTRGAYSYNEQFF.

On this clone: This specimen includes other DNA sequences encoding the same CDR3. The chain combines TRBV28 with TRBJ2-7; no reliable D call. Germline CDR1 reads MDHEN; CDR2 reads SYDVKM. Trimming stripped 6 bases from V and 3 bases from J, with 9 bases between. The CDR3 contains 12 residues. The CDR3: CASSPPLYEQYF. The CDR3 bases are TGTGCCAGCAGCCCTCCCCTCTACGAGCAGTACTTC.

The DNA for the CDR3 is TGTGCCAGCAGCACCCTAGCGGGAATTCCAGATACGCAGTATTTT. Protein sequence: CASSTLAGIPDTQYF. The rearrangement links TRBV7-9 to TRBJ2-3; TRBD2 agrees at 9 bases. The ends lost 5 bases at V and 4 bases at J; junction bases unmatched: 7. There are 15 residues in the CDR3. Germline assignment: CDR1 SEHNR and CDR2 FQNEAQ (reference sequence). Complete variable domain (other parts from reference TRBV7-9 and TRBJ2-3): DTGVSQNPRHKITKRGQNVTFRCDPISEHNRLYWYRQTLGQGPEFLTYFQNEAQLEKSRLLSDRFSAERPKGSFSTLEIQRTEQGDSAMYLCASSTLAGIPDTQYFGPGTRLTVL.

The chain employs TRBV4-1 and TRBJ2-5; TRBD1 matches at 8 bases. This CDR3 has 16 residues. Trimming took 4 bases from V and 1 from J; bases not matched to a gene: 8. Germline V gives CDR1 MGHRA, CDR2 YSYEKL. CDR3 sequence reads: CASSPPTGTGQETQYF. The CDR3 nucleotides are TGCGCCAGCAGCCCCCCCACCGGGACAGGCCAAGAGACCCAGTACTTC.